The 14 T cell receptor beta chains in this list originate from one sample, sequenced in a study of blood T cell repertoires in COVID-19. The protocol was immunoSEQ multiplex PCR, while the TCRdb copy is restricted to in-frame clones and leaves out a portion. The sample has approximately 390,000 clones; approximately 87% are singletons. Sample: peripheral blood. Receptors originate from a woman aged 60 to 75 with COVID-19, enrolled during active disease.

The chain has TRBV11-2 and TRBJ2-7; TRBD1 is a possible D gene (5 bases). CDR1 is SGHAT and CDR2 is FQNNGV in the germline V gene. The CDR3 spans 12 residues. V was pared by 3 bases and J by 12 bases, with 15 bases between. Here the CDR3 DNA reads TGTGCCAGCAGCTTTAATGTGGGGCATTGGTACTTC. Translation: CASSFNVGHWYF.

This chain joins TRBV3-1 (or the pseudogene TRBV3-2) and TRBJ1-2; possibly TRBD1 for D (5 bases). Germline CDR1 is LGHDT and CDR2 is YNNKEL (reference sequence). Trimming removed 4 bases from V and 0 bases from J, with 9 bases in between. This CDR3 contains 14 residues. The DNA for the CDR3 is TGTGCCAGCAGCCTTACAGGAACTAACTATGGCTACACCTTC. This gives the protein CASSLTGTNYGYTF.

The count of this clone is one. The chain recombines TRBV19 with TRBJ1-2, with a tentative D call TRBD1 (5 bases). The CDR3 is 16 residues long. Per germline, CDR1 LNHDA and CDR2 SQIVND (reference sequence). V lost 4 bases, J lost 0 bases, and 15 bases lay in between. The CDR3 sequence is CASSTAGGGTNYGYTF. For the CDR3, the DNA is TGTGCCAGTAGTACCGCTGGCGGGGGGACTAACTATGGCTACACCTTC. Full variable domain (outside the CDR3, taken from reference TRBV19 and TRBJ1-2): DGGITQSPKYLFRKEGQNVTLSCEQNLNHDAMYWYRQDPGQGLRLIYYSQIVNDFQKGDIAEGYSVSREKKESFPLTVTSAQKNPTAFYLCASSTAGGGTNYGYTFGSGTRLTVV.

The chain employs TRBV7-2 and TRBJ2-2, with 9 positions matching TRBD2. The CDR3 is 17 amino acids. Germline trimming cut 2 bases from V and 5 bases from J; bases unmatched to any gene: 9. In germline, CDR1 is SGHTA, CDR2 FQGNSA. This CDR3 reads CASSLSPRGGRTGELFF. The CDR3 coding sequence is TGTGCCAGCAGCTTAAGTCCGCGGGGGGGCCGGACCGGGGAGCTGTTTTTT. Complete variable domain (other parts from reference TRBV7-2 and TRBJ2-2): GAGVSQSPSNKVTEKGKDVELRCDPISGHTALYWYRQSLGQGLEFLIYFQGNSAPDKSGLPSDRFSAERTGGSVSTLTIQRTQQEDSAVYLCASSLSPRGGRTGELFFGEGSRLTVL.

The chain couples TRBV10-3 to TRBJ2-1; tentative D call: TRBD2 (7 bases). This CDR3 contains 17 residues. V was trimmed by 8 bases and J by 7 bases, leaving 27 bases between them. Germline V lookup: CDR1 ENHRY, CDR2 SYGVKD. CDR3 sequence reads: CAIGSPLGGGKVNEQFF. The DNA of the CDR3 is TGTGCCATCGGCTCTCCGCTAGGGGGGGGTAAGGTGAATGAGCAGTTCTTC.

Worth noting for this clone: This sample includes further DNA sequences coding for the same CDR3. The chain links TRBV13 to TRBJ1-5; D remains ambiguous. Germline-derived CDR1 and CDR2 are PRHDT and FYEKMQ (reference sequence). V shed 0 bases and J shed 4 bases, with 7 bases lying between them. The CDR3 runs to 14 residues. As DNA, the CDR3 is TGTGCCAGCAGCTTAGGTGGGAGGAATCAGCCCCAGCATTTT. Amino acids: CASSLGGRNQPQHF.

The table lists this clone with a count of one. This rearrangement joins TRBV5-5 to TRBJ1-5; perhaps TRBD1 as D (6 bases). CDR1 and CDR2 (germline): SGHKS, YYEKEE (reference sequence). The germline V and J ends were trimmed by 1 base and 1 base, with 9 bases remaining between them. The CDR3 sequence is 15 residues long. Written as DNA, the CDR3 is TGTGCCAGCAGCTTGCAGGGGCTAAGCAATCAGCCCCAGCATTTT. Translated: CASSLQGLSNQPQHF.

The gene calls are TRBV9 and TRBJ1-2; 7 nucleotides line up with TRBD1. Looked up from germline, CDR1 is SGDLS and CDR2 is YYNGEE. This CDR3 contains 14 residues. V was pared by 0 bases and J by 8 bases, with 7 bases of the junction left unmatched. CDR3 sequence: CASSVGQGWEGYTF. The CDR3, as DNA: TGTGCCAGCAGCGTAGGACAGGGATGGGAAGGCTACACCTTC.

V is TRBV5-1 and J is TRBJ1-4, with D possibly TRBD1 on 5 matching bases. The CDR3 consists of 15 residues. Per the germline V gene, CDR1 is SGHRS and CDR2 is YFSETQ. The V and J ends lost 6 bases and 0 bases respectively, with 12 bases between them. CDR3 DNA sequence: TGCGCCAGCAAGTCGGGGGGTACAACTAATGAAAAACTGTTTTTT. It encodes CASKSGGTTNEKLFF. Drawing the rest from reference TRBV5-1 and TRBJ1-4, the complete variable domain is KAGVTQTPRYLIKTRGQQVTLSCSPISGHRSVSWYQQTPGQGLQFLFEYFSETQRNKGNFPGRFSGRQFSNSRSEMNVSTLELGDSALYLCASKSGGTTNEKLFFGSGTQLSVL.

The chain recombines TRBV2 with TRBJ1-5, with 8 bases matching TRBD1. The CDR3 consists of 16 residues. V was pared by 6 bases and J by 7 bases, with 14 bases of the junction left unmatched. Germline CDR1 SNHLY, CDR2 FYNNEI. In nucleotides, the CDR3 is TGTGCCAGCAGCGTCCGGGCAGGGGGCAAAGGACAGCCCCAGCATTTT. Translation gives CASSVRAGGKGQPQHF.

V is TRBV27 and J is TRBJ1-1, with TRBD1 matching 9 bases. This CDR3 comprises 15 residues. V was pared by 3 bases and J by 4 bases, with 6 bases of the junction left unmatched. CDR1 MNHEY and CDR2 SMNVEV come from the germline V gene (reference sequence). The CDR3 sequence is CASSFEGTGITEAFF. The CDR3 DNA reads as TGTGCCAGCAGTTTTGAGGGGACAGGGATCACTGAAGCTTTCTTT.

The V call is TRBV18, the J call TRBJ2-3; 10 nucleotides align to TRBD2. J gave up 2 bases and V 6 bases, and 8 bases lay outside the gene matches. In germline, CDR1 is KGHSH, CDR2 LQKENI. The CDR3 loop spans 16 amino acids. CDR3 nucleotides: TGTGCCAGCTCGCTACTAGCGGGGCAGATCACAGATACGCAGTATTTT. Translation gives CASSLLAGQITDTQYF.

The chain links TRBV28 to TRBJ1-1; 9 bases line up with TRBD1. The CDR3 is 14 residues long. Germline CDR1 reads MDHEN; CDR2 reads SYDVKM. Trimming cost V 6 bases and J 1 base; bases outside gene matches: 3. The chain's CDR3 is CASRGQGKNTEAFF. The CDR3, as DNA: TGTGCCAGCAGGGGACAGGGTAAGAACACTGAAGCTTTCTTT.

A single count supports this clone. The gene calls are TRBV19 and TRBJ1-6, with TRBD1 as a possible D gene (5 bases). Trimming removed 6 bases from V and 4 bases from J, with 10 bases in between. The germline gives CDR1 LNHDA, CDR2 SQIVND (reference sequence). The CDR3 length is 14 residues. The CDR3 sequence is CASRPGLYNSPLHF. CDR3 in DNA: TGTGCCAGTAGGCCGGGACTATATAATTCACCCCTCCACTTT.